The 6 T cell receptor beta chains presented below share a single source sample, sequenced in a study of cytomegalovirus exposure and HLA in healthy donors. The PCR was carried out with 60 Vbeta primers and 13 Jbeta primers. Produced via immunoSEQ multiplex PCR; TCRdb's table is partial and in-frame only. Here the sample spans roughly 150,000 clones, around two thirds being singletons. The sequencing input was PBMCs. The receptors were gathered from a man aged 30-40 years in good health and CMV-seropositive.

The chain carries TRBV19 and TRBJ2-1, with a weak D call TRBD1 (6 bases). Trimming removed 6 bases at V and 6 bases at J, with 12 bases between. This CDR3 has 13 amino acids. CDR1 and CDR2 from the germline V gene are LNHDA and SQIVND (reference sequence). The CDR3 reads CASRRGGSNEQFF. The CDR3 region has the DNA TGTGCCAGTAGAAGAGGGGGTAGCAATGAGCAGTTCTTC.

Written as DNA, the CDR3 is TGTGCCAGCAGCTCGGACAGGGGAGTAACTGAAGCTTTCTTT. As protein: CASSSDRGVTEAFF. V gene TRBV7-2 combines with J gene TRBJ1-1; the match to TRBD1 covers 9 bases. The CDR3 has 14 amino acids. CDR1 and CDR2 from the germline V gene are SGHTA and FQGNSA. V lost 4 bases and J lost 5; bases outside the gene matches: 5.

The rearrangement links TRBV5-1 to TRBJ2-7; 8 nucleotides agree with TRBD2. CDR1 is SGHRS, CDR2 YFSETQ, per germline. The ends lost 5 bases at V and 0 bases at J; junction bases unmatched: 4. The length of the CDR3 is 14 residues. CDR3 in DNA: TGCGCCAGCAGTCAAGCGGGGGCCTCCTACGAGCAGTACTTC. Translated: CASSQAGASYEQYF.

This clone has only a few counts. The V and J genes are TRBV30 and TRBJ1-5; TRBD1 matches at 7 bases. Unmatched junction bases numbered 6, after V lost 3 bases and J lost 7 bases. From germline, CDR1 is GTSNPN and CDR2 SVGIG (reference sequence). There are 13 residues in the CDR3. CDR3 region: CAWRKQGSQPQHF. In nucleotides, the CDR3 is TGTGCCTGGAGGAAACAGGGGTCCCAGCCCCAGCATTTT.

The V and J genes are TRBV27 and TRBJ2-7, with 11 positions matching TRBD2. Germline V gene lookup returns CDR1 MNHEY and CDR2 SMNVEV (reference sequence). This CDR3 has 15 residues. With V trimmed by 8 bases and J by 7 bases, 13 bases remained unmatched. The CDR3 loop reads CASGGLSGRAPEQYF. The CDR3, as DNA: TGTGCCAGCGGGGGTCTTAGCGGGAGGGCTCCGGAGCAGTACTTC.

The V and J genes are TRBV4-1 and TRBJ1-1; TRBD1 agrees at 8 bases. V was clipped by 1 base and J by 2 bases; unmatched bases: 9. Germline loops: CDR1 MGHRA, CDR2 YSYEKL. CDR3 length: 17 amino acids. The CDR3 DNA is TGCGCCAGCAGCCAAGGCGCAGGGGGCGCCGGAAACACTGAAGCTTTCTTT. This translates into CASSQGAGGAGNTEAFF.